This T cell receptor beta chain emerged from a study of blood T cell repertoires in COVID-19. V lost 5 bases and J 4 bases, leaving 11 bases between the germline ends. This CDR3 has 13 amino acids. CDR1 and CDR2 from the germline V gene are LNHDA and SQIVND (reference sequence). Assignments of participants to cohorts depended upon their own reported clinical history. Each recovered donor of Cohort 3 presented with two negative PCRs, clearance, or symptom resolution. Only in-frame clones appear in the TCRdb table, and some are missing; sequencing was by immunoSEQ multiplex PCR. The sample consists of 150,000 to 200,000 clones, less than 90% of them appearing once.

The specimen was PBMCs or T cells enriched from blood (not recorded which). This chain connects TRBV19 to TRBJ1-1; maybe TRBD1 (5 bases). The TCR was taken from a woman aged 45-59 years who had recovered from COVID-19. The CDR3 region is CASSSGRATEAFF. The CDR3 DNA reads as TGTGCCAGTAGTTCAGGGAGGGCCACTGAAGCTTTCTTT.